This is a list of T cell receptor beta chains from one sample in a study of T cell changes during pregnancy in multiple sclerosis. Generated by immunoSEQ multiplex PCR, the TCRdb table keeps only in-frame clones and is missing some. The sample lists approximately 30,000 clones, about 91% occurring once. This specimen consisted of CD8+ T cells from peripheral blood mononuclear cells, obtained in the second trimester of pregnancy. Every receptor here comes from a female donor with multiple sclerosis, enrolled in a pregnancy study. Each CDR3 is given with its conserved first and last residue. The D gene is left open where the match is weak. Size tells how often a clone was seen (once, few, many) or the class of an expanded clone, and some rows leave it out.

CDR3 protein: CATATGTTYGYTF; CDR3 DNA: TGTGCCACCGCAACCGGGACAACCTATGGCTACACCTTC; V gene: TRBV27; D gene: NA; J gene: TRBJ1-2; clone size: NA
CDR3 protein: CATRDSKNIQYF; CDR3 DNA: TGCGCCACAAGGGACAGCAAAAACATTCAGTACTTC; V gene: TRBV5-1; D gene: TRBD1; J gene: TRBJ2-4; clone size: NA
CDR3 protein: CASSLKGPGGVADTQYF; CDR3 DNA: TGTGCCAGCAGCTTAAAGGGTCCAGGGGGCGTCGCAGATACGCAGTATTTT; V gene: TRBV7-9; D gene: TRBD1; J gene: TRBJ2-3; clone size: NA
CDR3 protein: CASSLGLAGGLSDTQYF; CDR3 DNA: TGTGCCAGCAGTCTCGGACTAGCGGGAGGTCTTTCAGATACGCAGTATTTT; V gene: TRBV27; D gene: TRBD2; J gene: TRBJ2-3; clone size: NA
CDR3 protein: CASRHHSGGLSGNTIYF; CDR3 DNA: TGTGCCAGCAGACATCACTCGGGGGGCCTCTCTGGAAACACCATATATTTT; V gene: TRBV28; D gene: NA; J gene: TRBJ1-3; clone size: NA
CDR3 protein: CASSYQSLAGGYGDEQFF; CDR3 DNA: TGTGCCAGCAGCTACCAGTCCCTAGCGGGAGGGTATGGAGATGAGCAGTTCTTC; V gene: TRBV13; D gene: TRBD2; J gene: TRBJ2-1; clone size: NA
CDR3 protein: CASSLNNRGVHEQYF; CDR3 DNA: TGTGCCAGCAGCCTCAATAACCGCGGCGTCCACGAGCAGTACTTC; V gene: TRBV7-9; D gene: NA; J gene: TRBJ2-7; clone size: NA
CDR3 protein: CASSPGKNIQYF; CDR3 DNA: TGTGCCAGCTCTCCCGGGAAAAACATTCAGTACTTC; V gene: TRBV6-1; D gene: NA; J gene: TRBJ2-4; clone size: NA
CDR3 protein: CASSLFRLAGGPLEQYF; CDR3 DNA: TGTGCCAGCAGTTTATTTAGACTAGCGGGAGGGCCGTTGGAGCAGTACTTC; V gene: TRBV28; D gene: TRBD2; J gene: TRBJ2-7; clone size: NA
CDR3 protein: CASSKRQELASTDTQYF; CDR3 DNA: TGTGCCAGCAGTAAGAGACAGGAGCTAGCTAGCACAGATACGCAGTATTTT; V gene: TRBV27; D gene: NA; J gene: TRBJ2-3; clone size: few
CDR3 protein: CASGPRQPQHF; CDR3 DNA: TGTGCCAGCGGGCCGCGTCAGCCCCAGCATTTT; V gene: TRBV6-5; D gene: NA; J gene: TRBJ1-5; clone size: NA
CDR3 protein: CASSISTEQFF; CDR3 DNA: TGTGCCAGTAGTATCTCGACAGAGCAGTTCTTC; V gene: TRBV19; D gene: NA; J gene: TRBJ2-1; clone size: NA
CDR3 protein: CASRETSGRHNEQFF; CDR3 DNA: TGTGCCAGCAGGGAGACTAGCGGGAGGCACAATGAGCAGTTCTTC; V gene: TRBV13; D gene: TRBD2; J gene: TRBJ2-1; clone size: few
CDR3 protein: CASSWGLAGEFNEQFF; CDR3 DNA: TGCGCCAGCAGCTGGGGACTAGCGGGAGAGTTCAATGAGCAGTTCTTC; V gene: TRBV5-1; D gene: TRBD2; J gene: TRBJ2-1; clone size: NA
CDR3 protein: CASSLGLAAYNEQFF; CDR3 DNA: TGTGCCAGCAGTTTGGGACTAGCGGCCTACAATGAGCAGTTCTTC; V gene: TRBV27; D gene: TRBD2; J gene: TRBJ2-1; clone size: NA
CDR3 protein: CASSYGQGQDEQYF; CDR3 DNA: TGCGCCAGCAGCTACGGACAGGGGCAAGACGAGCAGTACTTC; V gene: TRBV5-1; D gene: TRBD1; J gene: TRBJ2-7; clone size: once
CDR3 protein: CASSLGLTITYTDTQYF; CDR3 DNA: TGTGCCAGCAGCTTGGGACTAACCATTACCTACACAGATACGCAGTATTTT; V gene: TRBV5-6; D gene: NA; J gene: TRBJ2-3; clone size: NA
CDR3 protein: CASSQYRGKATEAFF; CDR3 DNA: TGTGCCAGCTCACAATACAGGGGGAAAGCGACTGAAGCTTTCTTT; V gene: TRBV18; D gene: TRBD1; J gene: TRBJ1-1; clone size: NA
CDR3 protein: CASSVSFGVAYEQYF; CDR3 DNA: TGTGCCAGCAGCGTATCCTTTGGAGTGGCCTACGAGCAGTACTTC; V gene: TRBV9; D gene: NA; J gene: TRBJ2-7; clone size: once
CDR3 protein: CASSFDLNTEAFF; CDR3 DNA: TGTGCCAGCAGTTTCGACTTGAACACTGAAGCTTTCTTT; V gene: TRBV6-5; D gene: NA; J gene: TRBJ1-1; clone size: NA
CDR3 protein: CASSPPRRRETGELFF; CDR3 DNA: TGTGCCAGCTCACCCCCAAGAAGACGGGAGACCGGGGAGCTGTTTTTT; V gene: TRBV18; D gene: NA; J gene: TRBJ2-2; clone size: once
CDR3 protein: CASPDGLFLGYSYEQYF; CDR3 DNA: TGTGCCAGCCCAGACGGACTTTTCCTAGGTTACTCCTACGAGCAGTACTTC; V gene: TRBV21-1; D gene: NA; J gene: TRBJ2-7; clone size: NA
CDR3 protein: CAISETSNSPLHF; CDR3 DNA: TGTGCCATCAGTGAAACCAGTAATTCACCCCTCCACTTT; V gene: TRBV10-3; D gene: NA; J gene: TRBJ1-6; clone size: NA
CDR3 protein: CASSATAALQETQYF; CDR3 DNA: TGTGCCAGCAGCGCCACTGCGGCGTTACAAGAGACCCAGTACTTC; V gene: TRBV9; D gene: NA; J gene: TRBJ2-5; clone size: NA
CDR3 protein: CASSFGVNYGYTF; CDR3 DNA: TGCGCCAGCAGCTTTGGAGTAAACTATGGCTACACCTTC; V gene: TRBV5-1; D gene: NA; J gene: TRBJ1-2; clone size: once
CDR3 protein: CASSFGGRENTGELFF; CDR3 DNA: TGTGCCAGCAGTTTTGGCGGGAGAGAGAACACCGGGGAGCTGTTTTTT; V gene: TRBV27; D gene: TRBD2; J gene: TRBJ2-2; clone size: NA
CDR3 protein: CASRWTGGLYEQYF; CDR3 DNA: TGCGCCAGCAGGTGGACAGGGGGCCTCTACGAGCAGTACTTC; V gene: TRBV5-1; D gene: TRBD1; J gene: TRBJ2-7; clone size: NA
CDR3 protein: CASSSRTGEETQYF; CDR3 DNA: TGTGCCAGCAGCTCGCGGACAGGGGAAGAGACCCAGTACTTC; V gene: TRBV13; D gene: TRBD1; J gene: TRBJ2-5; clone size: NA
CDR3 protein: CASSTQFRDRGAFF; CDR3 DNA: TGTGCCAGCAGCACCCAATTCCGGGACAGGGGCGCTTTCTTT; V gene: TRBV7-8; D gene: TRBD1; J gene: TRBJ1-1; clone size: NA
CDR3 protein: CATSRDRGTGPRGSPLHF; CDR3 DNA: TGTGCCACCAGCAGAGACCGAGGGACAGGTCCCCGGGGTTCACCCCTCCACTTT; V gene: TRBV15; D gene: TRBD1; J gene: TRBJ1-6; clone size: NA
CDR3 protein: CASSWAENTEAFF; CDR3 DNA: TGTGCCAGCAGTTGGGCTGAGAACACTGAAGCTTTCTTT; V gene: TRBV27; D gene: NA; J gene: TRBJ1-1; clone size: once
CDR3 protein: CASSQPGGVADTQYF; CDR3 DNA: TGTGCCAGCAGCCAGCCGGGAGGAGTCGCAGATACGCAGTATTTT; V gene: TRBV2; D gene: TRBD2; J gene: TRBJ2-3; clone size: NA
CDR3 protein: CASSWRAGETQYF; CDR3 DNA: TGTGCCAGCAGCTGGAGGGCAGGGGAGACCCAGTACTTC; V gene: TRBV7-6; D gene: NA; J gene: TRBJ2-5; clone size: NA
CDR3 protein: CASSSRDRDSNQPQHF; CDR3 DNA: TGTGCCAGCAGCTCCCGGGACAGGGATAGCAATCAGCCCCAGCATTTT; V gene: TRBV7-7; D gene: TRBD1; J gene: TRBJ1-5; clone size: few
CDR3 protein: CASSYSGLKQETQYF; CDR3 DNA: TGTGCCAGCAGTTACTCGGGCCTGAAACAAGAGACCCAGTACTTC; V gene: TRBV6-5; D gene: NA; J gene: TRBJ2-5; clone size: NA
CDR3 protein: CASSGGFREQFF; CDR3 DNA: TGCGCCAGCAGCGGGGGCTTCCGAGAGCAGTTCTTC; V gene: TRBV5-1; D gene: NA; J gene: TRBJ2-1; clone size: NA
CDR3 protein: CASLSRQGINYGYTF; CDR3 DNA: TGTGCCAGTTTGTCACGACAGGGAATTAACTATGGCTACACCTTC; V gene: TRBV19; D gene: TRBD1; J gene: TRBJ1-2; clone size: NA
CDR3 protein: CASTLGVPGTDTQYF; CDR3 DNA: TGTGCCAGTACTTTAGGAGTCCCTGGCACAGATACGCAGTATTTT; V gene: TRBV19; D gene: NA; J gene: TRBJ2-3; clone size: NA
CDR3 protein: CASSSRGSGRTPAYEQYF; CDR3 DNA: TGTGCCAGCAGTTCCCGGGGGAGCGGGAGAACACCGGCCTACGAGCAGTACTTC; V gene: TRBV27; D gene: TRBD2; J gene: TRBJ2-7; clone size: NA
CDR3 protein: CASGKGGDEQFF; CDR3 DNA: TGCGCCAGCGGCAAGGGGGGGGATGAGCAGTTCTTC; V gene: TRBV5-1; D gene: NA; J gene: TRBJ2-1; clone size: NA